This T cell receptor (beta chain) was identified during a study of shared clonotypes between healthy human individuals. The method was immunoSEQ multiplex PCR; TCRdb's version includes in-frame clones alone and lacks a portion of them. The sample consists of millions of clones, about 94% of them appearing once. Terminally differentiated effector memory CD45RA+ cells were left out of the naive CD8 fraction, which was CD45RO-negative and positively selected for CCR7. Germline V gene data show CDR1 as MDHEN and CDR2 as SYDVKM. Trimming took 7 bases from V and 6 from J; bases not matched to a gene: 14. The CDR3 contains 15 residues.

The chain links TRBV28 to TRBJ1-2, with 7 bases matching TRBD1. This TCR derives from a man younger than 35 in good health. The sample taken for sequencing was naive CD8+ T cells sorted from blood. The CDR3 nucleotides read TGTGCCAGCAATACACAGCCACAGGGGTATAATGGCTACACCTTC. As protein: CASNTQPQGYNGYTF.